This paragraph reports one TCR gamma chain. A single count supports this clone. Its recognized antigen is unknown. There are no base qualities to consult, and no much larger clone falls within one base. A lone read gives weak evidence. V ends up 10 bases short and J 1 base short, with an unmatched junction base count of 14. CDR3 length: 15 amino acids, cysteine to phenylalanine. The read is trimmed to its CDR3 DNA, 45 bases read in frame from base 1. These data belong to a study of intestinal T cells in coeliac disease (dated by TCRdb to the early 2020s). Concerning the study at large: In the TRG cohort, the mean age of coeliac patients was 15 to 16 years compared with 50 to 55 years for controls, so the coeliac patients were much younger than the controls. The TCR-delta (TRD) cohort included duodenal biopsies from some eleven coeliac disease patients and some eleven non-coeliac controls. A second, larger TCR-gamma (TRG) cohort included duodenal biopsies from a few dozen coeliac disease patients and approximately 21 non-coeliac controls. Overall study results and their limits: In training, clustering based on TRD kmers put every one of the 22 biopsies in the right class, and the leave-one-out accuracy was reported as 91%. Of some 54 biopsies, some 50 (about 94%) were correctly classified by TRG clustering, and a leave-one-out accuracy of about 87% was reported. Repeated CDR3 amino acid sequences could not be distinguished from PCR duplicates in the analysis. FFPE-derived DNA was found to be relatively degraded, and loss of a proportion of TCR sequences in each sample was likely caused by this degradation. Coeliac and control groups differed significantly in age, although an age-split analysis did not yield significant classification.

Genomic DNA was extracted with the QIAamp DNA FFPE tissue kit from ten 5-um FFPE scrolls per case. To test whether coeliac disease can be classified from the TCR repertoire, the study used fully anonymised formalin-fixed paraffin-embedded duodenal biopsies that were not needed for diagnosis. The library was built by means of multiplex PCR. Instrument on record: Ion Torrent PGM. TRG repertoires were amplified from approximately 200 ng of biopsy DNA using the LymphoTrack kit, whose primers carry Illumina adapters. After purification with AMPure XP beads and quantification on a 2100 Bioanalyzer, the TRG amplicons were pooled in equimolar amounts. Sequencing of TRG libraries was performed on an Ion PGM instrument. For the original study's pipeline: Reads in which more than 10% of nucleotides fell below the per-patient third-quartile quality score were removed with FastX. IMGT/HighV-QUEST was used to align reads in order to assign V, D and J genes, locate CDR3 regions and judge functionality. Sequences were converted to amino acids, and every sequence predicted to be non-functional was removed. The CDR3s were broken into kmers both with and without positional annotation, PCA was run on the kmer frequencies, and the samples were clustered using every one of the 1023 combinations of PCs 1-10. Classification was validated by leave-one-out cross-validation, re-optimising parameters on the remaining samples each time. Shannon diversity was computed with the vegan R package from repeated random subsamples equal to the lowest read count. TCRdb called clones afresh from the public reads with CATT; identical DNA rows were later merged. The V and J calls and clone size come from TCRdb's table, not from the authors' own analysis. The sample table contains over 700 gamma-chain clones; only one count was recorded for 50% of them. The ten largest make up 16% of the sample.

The clonotype originates from a human donor with celiac disease. The rearranged chain carries TRGV10 and TRGJ1 or TRGJ2. TRGV10 is identified as an open reading frame with a role that is uncertain. Material: a duodenal biopsy. Here the CDR3 is given as CAASILGGNYYKKLF. The DNA reads as follows: TGTGCTGCGTCGATTTTGGGAGGAAATTATTATAAGAAACTCTTT.